Below, 22 T cell receptor beta chains from the same sample are listed, as sequenced in a study of blood T cell repertoires in COVID-19. Assay used: immunoSEQ multiplex PCR; TCRdb lists only in-frame clones, some missing. The table includes about 170,000 clones, more than 85% detected once. Specimen: peripheral blood. Every receptor here comes from a woman older than 75 with COVID-19, enrolled during active disease.

V and J are TRBV19 and TRBJ1-2; 9 bases are shared with TRBD1. The CDR3 loop spans 13 amino acids. V shed 6 bases, J shed 8 bases, and the junction held 7 bases outside the gene matches. Germline loops: CDR1 LNHDA, CDR2 SQIVND (reference sequence). In nucleotides, the CDR3 is TGTGCCAGTAGCACCCGGACAGGGGAAGGCTACACCTTC. As protein: CASSTRTGEGYTF.

Only one count was recorded for this clone. The chain employs TRBV6-6 and TRBJ1-3; D is possibly TRBD1 (5 bases). Germline V gene sequence: CDR1 MNHNY, CDR2 SVGAGI (reference sequence). This CDR3 is built from 16 residues. Deletions cut 0 bases from V and 4 bases from J, with 13 bases between. The CDR3, as DNA: TGTGCCAGCAGTTACTCCCCCCCGACAGAGGGAAACACCATATATTTT. This encodes CASSYSPPTEGNTIYF.

This sequence joins TRBV3-1 (or the pseudogene TRBV3-2) and TRBJ2-7; a weak D match, TRBD2 (5 bases). CDR1 is LGHDT, CDR2 YNNKEL, per germline (reference sequence). V was cut by 0 bases and J by 6 bases, with 9 bases left in between. The CDR3 consists of 13 residues. The DNA for the CDR3 is TGTGCCAGCAGCCAAGATAACCGGGGCGAGCAGTACTTC. Translating it yields CASSQDNRGEQYF.

This rearrangement joins TRBV25-1 to TRBJ2-5, with 8 bases matching TRBD1. Losses at the gene ends were 5 bases for V and 3 bases for J; bases not matched to a gene: 8. The CDR3 length is 15 residues. Germline CDR1 reads MGHDK; CDR2 reads SYGVNS. The CDR3 protein is CASSPAGTGEETQYF. The DNA for the CDR3 is TGTGCCAGCAGTCCGGCGGGGACAGGCGAAGAGACCCAGTACTTC. Full variable domain (missing parts from reference TRBV25-1 and TRBJ2-5): EADIYQTPRYLVIGTGKKITLECSQTMGHDKMYWYQQDPGMELHLIHYSYGVNSTEKGDLSSESTVSRIRTEHFPLTLESARPSHTSQYLCASSPAGTGEETQYFGPGTRLLVL.

The CDR3 protein is CASSQRIYNEQFF. CDR3 sequence (DNA): TGTGCCAGCAGCCAGCGGATATACAATGAGCAGTTCTTC. The rearrangement links TRBV3-1 (or the pseudogene TRBV3-2) to TRBJ2-1; D is unresolved. V gave up 3 bases and J gave up 4 bases, with 7 bases separating them. The CDR3 loop spans 13 amino acids. Germline values: CDR1 LGHDT, CDR2 YNNKEL (reference sequence).

This clone has just a few counts. V gene TRBV11-2 combines with J gene TRBJ1-6, with TRBD1 matching 7 bases. Germline V gene data show CDR1 as SGHAT and CDR2 as FQNNGV. The CDR3 spans 14 residues. V lost 5 bases, J lost 7 bases, and 5 bases stayed unmatched. The CDR3 reads CASSLTGVNSPLHF. The CDR3, as DNA: TGTGCCAGCAGCCTCACAGGGGTCAATTCACCCCTCCACTTT.

The CDR3 sequence is CASSLGSRETQYF. Here the CDR3 DNA reads TGCGCCAGCAGCTTGGGAAGCCGGGAGACCCAGTACTTC. The genes are TRBV5-1 and TRBJ2-5, with D uncertain. Germline V gives CDR1 SGHRS, CDR2 YFSETQ. Trimming took off 0 bases at V and 5 bases at J, with 8 bases between the two ends. This CDR3 has 13 amino acids.

This chain links TRBV4-1 with TRBJ2-5; 8 positions match TRBD2. The J segment lost 5 bases and the V segment lost 4 bases, leaving 9 bases of the junction unmatched. The CDR3 runs 15 residues. Germline values: CDR1 MGHRA, CDR2 YSYEKL. CDR3 amino acids: CASSLLGLGYETQYF. For the CDR3, the DNA is TGCGCCAGCAGCCTTTTGGGACTAGGATACGAGACCCAGTACTTC.

V usage is TRBV5-1 and J usage is TRBJ2-7, with TRBD1 identical over 7 bases. The V and J ends lost 0 bases and 3 bases, in that order; junction bases with no gene match: 9. The CDR3 is 16 amino acids. The germline V gene encodes CDR1 SGHRS and CDR2 YFSETQ. CDR3 coding DNA: TGCGCCAGCAGCTTGGAAGGGGGCCCTGGGCACTACGAGCAGTACTTC. Translation: CASSLEGGPGHYEQYF.

The chain carries TRBV28 and TRBJ2-3, with 8 bases that match TRBD2. Per the germline V gene, CDR1 is MDHEN and CDR2 is SYDVKM. V lost 5 bases, J lost 1 base, and 8 bases stayed unmatched. This CDR3 spans 16 amino acids. For the CDR3, the DNA is TGTGCCAGCAGTACCCCGTCTAGCGGGCGCACAGATACGCAGTATTTT. It codes for CASSTPSSGRTDTQYF.

The chain is built from TRBV11-2 and TRBJ2-5; D is uncertain. The germline gives CDR1 SGHAT, CDR2 FQNNGV. Trimming removed 2 bases at V and 7 bases at J, with 11 bases between. The CDR3 is 13 amino acids. CDR3: CASSLSDTATQYF. The DNA for the CDR3 is TGTGCCAGCAGCTTAAGCGATACCGCGACCCAGTACTTC.

This chain uses TRBV28 with TRBJ1-1; D is possibly TRBD1 (5 bases). Germline V gives CDR1 MDHEN, CDR2 SYDVKM. Trimming shortened V by 7 bases and J by 3 bases, and 9 bases separated the two germline ends. The CDR3 consists of 12 residues. CDR3 nucleotide sequence: TGTGCCAGCACCTTAGGGGACACTGAAGCTTTCTTT. Protein sequence: CASTLGDTEAFF.

The V call is TRBV2, the J call TRBJ2-2; 7 nucleotides line up with TRBD2. V lost 8 bases, J lost 8 bases, and 8 bases stayed unmatched. Germline V gives CDR1 SNHLY, CDR2 FYNNEI. The CDR3 is made up of 13 amino acids. CDR3 in amino acids: CASRREGFGELFF. CDR3 in DNA: TGTGCCAGCCGTAGGGAGGGGTTTGGGGAGCTGTTTTTT.

The genes are TRBV7-2 and TRBJ2-7; 9 bases match TRBD2. In germline, CDR1 is SGHTA, CDR2 FQGNSA. With 0 bases clipped from V and 2 bases from J, the junction kept 8 bases outside the gene matches. CDR3 length equals 17 residues. The CDR3 nucleotides are TGTGCCAGCAGCTTAGCGCCTGGACTAGCGTCCACCTACGAGCAGTACTTC. Translated, it gives CASSLAPGLASTYEQYF.

The table lists this clone with a count of one. The chain carries TRBV7-2 and TRBJ2-2; 11 bases match TRBD2. After removal of 5 bases from V and 6 bases from J, the junction contained 5 bases not matched to a gene. CDR1 SGHTA and CDR2 FQGNSA come from the germline V gene. The CDR3 contains 15 residues. The CDR3 region has the DNA TGTGCCAGCAGCCTATCTAGCGGGGGGTCCGGGGAGCTGTTTTTT. Translated: CASSLSSGGSGELFF.

The chain joins TRBV28 to TRBJ2-7; weak D call: TRBD1 (5 bases). Per germline, CDR1 MDHEN and CDR2 SYDVKM. Trimming took off 3 bases at V and 1 base at J, with 10 bases between the two ends. CDR3 size: 14 residues. The CDR3 protein is CASSLQGISYEQYF. The CDR3 coding sequence is TGTGCCAGCAGTTTGCAGGGAATTTCCTACGAGCAGTACTTC.

This chain uses TRBV6-2 or TRBV6-3 with TRBJ1-1, with a weak D call TRBD1 (6 bases). This CDR3 contains 15 residues. Germline V CDR1 and CDR2: MNHEY, SVGEGT. V was shortened by 4 bases and J by 1 base, with 13 bases between the two germline ends. The CDR3 here is CASSSQSRGNTEAFF. CDR3 nucleotide sequence: TGTGCCAGCAGTTCCCAAAGCAGGGGGAACACTGAAGCTTTCTTT.

V usage is TRBV29-1 and J usage is TRBJ1-2, with D possibly being TRBD1 (6 bases). This CDR3 contains 13 residues. V gave up 6 bases and J gave up 8 bases, with 19 bases separating them. CDR1 SQVTM and CDR2 ANQGSEA come from the germline V gene. The CDR3 nucleotides read TGCAGCGTACAGGAAACAGGGTCCCTCGGCTACACCTTC. Translating gives CSVQETGSLGYTF. The variable domain in full, with the rest retrieved from reference TRBV29-1 and TRBJ1-2, is SAVISQKPSRDICQRGTSLTIQCQVDSQVTMMFWYRQQPGQSLTLIATANQGSEATYESGFVIDKFPISRPNLTFSTLTVSNMSPEDSSIYLCSVQETGSLGYTFGSGTRLTVV.

The rearrangement links TRBV7-3 to TRBJ1-5; D is possibly TRBD1 (5 bases). The CDR3 consists of 14 residues. Trimming took 0 bases from V and 6 from J, leaving 9 bases between them. Germline lookup yields CDR1 SGHTA and CDR2 FQGTGA. The CDR3 sequence: CASSLTRGSQPQHF. CDR3 nucleotide sequence: TGTGCCAGCAGCTTAACACGGGGGTCTCAGCCCCAGCATTTT.

The chain is built from TRBV18 and TRBJ2-5; TRBD1 agrees at 11 bases. The germline V gene has CDR1 KGHSH and CDR2 LQKENI. V shed 6 bases, J shed 3 bases, and the junction held 3 bases outside the gene matches. The CDR3 has 14 amino acids. The CDR3 nucleotides read TGTGCCAGCTCCCGGGACAGGGGGAAAGAGACCCAGTACTTC. Protein: CASSRDRGKETQYF.

This clone was seen ten or more times. The chain has TRBV5-8 and TRBJ1-1, with TRBD1 matching 7 bases. V shed 4 bases, J shed 4 bases, and the junction held 13 bases outside the gene matches. Germline assignment: CDR1 SGHTS and CDR2 YDEGEE. The CDR3 contains 16 residues. In DNA, the CDR3 is TGTGCCAGCAGCAAAAAGGGACAGCTTGCTCCCACTGAAGCTTTCTTT. This translates into CASSKKGQLAPTEAFF.

Written as DNA, the CDR3 is TGTGCCAGCTCACCACTGTTCCCCGGCACTGAAGCTTTCTTT. It specifies CASSPLFPGTEAFF. The chain carries TRBV18 and TRBJ1-1; D unresolved. The germline gives CDR1 KGHSH, CDR2 LQKENI. V dropped 1 base and J dropped 4 bases, with 10 bases sitting between them. This CDR3 region has 14 residues.